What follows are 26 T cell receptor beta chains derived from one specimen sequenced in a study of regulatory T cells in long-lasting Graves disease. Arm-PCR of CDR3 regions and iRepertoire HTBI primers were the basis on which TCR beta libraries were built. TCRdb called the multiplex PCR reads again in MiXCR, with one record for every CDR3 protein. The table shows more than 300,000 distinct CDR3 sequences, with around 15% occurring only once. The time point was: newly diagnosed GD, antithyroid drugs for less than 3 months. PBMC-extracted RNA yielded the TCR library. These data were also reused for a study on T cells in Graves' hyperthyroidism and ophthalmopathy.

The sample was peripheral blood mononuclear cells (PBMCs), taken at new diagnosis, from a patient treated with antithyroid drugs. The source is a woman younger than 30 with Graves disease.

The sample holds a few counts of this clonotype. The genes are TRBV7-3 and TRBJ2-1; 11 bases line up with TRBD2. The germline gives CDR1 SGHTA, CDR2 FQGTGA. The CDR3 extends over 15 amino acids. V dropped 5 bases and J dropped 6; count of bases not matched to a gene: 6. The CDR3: CASSPLAGVSNEQFF. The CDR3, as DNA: TGTGCCAGCAGCCCACTAGCGGGAGTTTCCAATGAGCAGTTCTTC.

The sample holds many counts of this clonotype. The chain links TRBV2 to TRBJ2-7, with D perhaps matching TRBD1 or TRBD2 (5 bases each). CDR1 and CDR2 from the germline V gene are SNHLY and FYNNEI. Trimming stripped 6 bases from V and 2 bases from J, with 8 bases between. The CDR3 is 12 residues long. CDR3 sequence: CASRGDPYEQYF. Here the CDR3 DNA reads TGTGCCAGCAGAGGGGACCCCTACGAGCAGTACTTC.

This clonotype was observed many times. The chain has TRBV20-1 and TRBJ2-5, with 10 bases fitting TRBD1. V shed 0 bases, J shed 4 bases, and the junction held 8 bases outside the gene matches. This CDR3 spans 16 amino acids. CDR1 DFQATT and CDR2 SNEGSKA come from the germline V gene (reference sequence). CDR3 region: CSARDAGQGSPETQYF. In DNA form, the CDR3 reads TGCAGTGCTAGAGATGCGGGACAGGGGTCCCCAGAGACCCAGTACTTC.

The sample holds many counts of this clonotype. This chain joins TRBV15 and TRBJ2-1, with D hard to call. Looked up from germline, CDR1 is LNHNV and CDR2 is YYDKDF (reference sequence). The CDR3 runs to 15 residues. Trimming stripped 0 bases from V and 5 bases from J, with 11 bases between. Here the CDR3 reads CATSREPRHNNEQFF. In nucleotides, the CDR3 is TGTGCCACCAGCAGAGAACCGCGGCATAACAATGAGCAGTTCTTC.

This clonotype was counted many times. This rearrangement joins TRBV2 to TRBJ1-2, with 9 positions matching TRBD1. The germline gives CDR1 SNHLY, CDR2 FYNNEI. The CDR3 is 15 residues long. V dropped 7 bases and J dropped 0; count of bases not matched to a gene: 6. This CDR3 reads CASTIGQGSNYGYTF. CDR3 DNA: TGTGCCAGCACCATTGGACAGGGGTCTAACTATGGCTACACCTTC.

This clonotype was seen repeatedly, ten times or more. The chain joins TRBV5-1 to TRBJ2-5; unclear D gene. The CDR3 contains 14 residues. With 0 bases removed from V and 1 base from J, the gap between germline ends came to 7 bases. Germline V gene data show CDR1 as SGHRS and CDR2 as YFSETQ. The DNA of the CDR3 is TGCGCCAGCAGCTTGGAGCTCATCCAAGAGACCCAGTACTTC. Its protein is CASSLELIQETQYF. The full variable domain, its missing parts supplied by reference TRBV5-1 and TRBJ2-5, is KAGVTQTPRYLIKTRGQQVTLSCSPISGHRSVSWYQQTPGQGLQFLFEYFSETQRNKGNFPGRFSGRQFSNSRSEMNVSTLELGDSALYLCASSLELIQETQYFGPGTRLLVL.

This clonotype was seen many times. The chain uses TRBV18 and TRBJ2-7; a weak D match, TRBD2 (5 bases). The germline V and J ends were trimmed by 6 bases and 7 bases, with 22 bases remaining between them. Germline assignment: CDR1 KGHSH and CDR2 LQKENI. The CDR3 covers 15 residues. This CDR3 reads CASSSSGIPRGEQYF. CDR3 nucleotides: TGTGCCAGCTCCTCGAGCGGCATCCCACGTGGGGAGCAGTACTTC.

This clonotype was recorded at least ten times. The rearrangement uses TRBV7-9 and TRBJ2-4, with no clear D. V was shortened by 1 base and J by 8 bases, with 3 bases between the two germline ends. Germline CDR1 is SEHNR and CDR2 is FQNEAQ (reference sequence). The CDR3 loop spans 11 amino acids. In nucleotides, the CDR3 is TGTGCCAGCAGCTTAGATGACATTCAGTACTTC. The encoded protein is CASSLDDIQYF.

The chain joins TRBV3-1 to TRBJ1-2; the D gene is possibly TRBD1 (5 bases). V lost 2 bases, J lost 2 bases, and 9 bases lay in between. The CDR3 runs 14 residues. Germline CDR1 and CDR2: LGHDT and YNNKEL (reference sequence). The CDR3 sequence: CASSQPGSNYGYTF. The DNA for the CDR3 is TGTGCCAGCAGCCAACCAGGGTCCAACTATGGCTACACCTTC.

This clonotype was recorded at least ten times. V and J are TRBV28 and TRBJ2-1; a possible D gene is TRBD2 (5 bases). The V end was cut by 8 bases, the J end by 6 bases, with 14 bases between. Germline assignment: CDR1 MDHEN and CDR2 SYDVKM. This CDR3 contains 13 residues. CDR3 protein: CASSPPGVNEQFF. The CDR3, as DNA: TGTGCCAGCTCACCCCCCGGGGTCAATGAGCAGTTCTTC.

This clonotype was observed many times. The CDR3 sequence: CASSPRLLDRSGHTDTQYF. CDR3 coding DNA: TGTGCCAGCAGCCCCCGGTTGTTGGATCGGTCCGGGCACACAGATACGCAGTATTTT. The chain couples TRBV7-9 to TRBJ2-3; D gene ambiguous. V was clipped by 5 bases and J by 2 bases, with 26 bases between them. Germline V gene sequence: CDR1 SEHNR, CDR2 FQNEAQ (reference sequence). The CDR3 consists of 19 residues.

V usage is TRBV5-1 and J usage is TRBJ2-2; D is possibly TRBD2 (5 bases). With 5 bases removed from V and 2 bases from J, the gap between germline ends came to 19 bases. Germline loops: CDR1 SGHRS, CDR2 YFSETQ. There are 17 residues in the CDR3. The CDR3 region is CASRHTRYSANTGELFF. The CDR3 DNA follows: TGCGCCAGCAGACACACTAGGTACTCTGCAAACACCGGGGAGCTGTTTTTT.

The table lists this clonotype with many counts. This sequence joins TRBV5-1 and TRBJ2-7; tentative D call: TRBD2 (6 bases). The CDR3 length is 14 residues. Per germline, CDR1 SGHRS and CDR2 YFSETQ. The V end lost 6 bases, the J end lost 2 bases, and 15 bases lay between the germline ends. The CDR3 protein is CASNPGGVTYEQYF. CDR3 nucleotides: TGCGCCAGCAACCCCGGAGGGGTCACCTACGAGCAGTACTTC. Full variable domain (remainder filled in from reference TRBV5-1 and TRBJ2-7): KAGVTQTPRYLIKTRGQQVTLSCSPISGHRSVSWYQQTPGQGLQFLFEYFSETQRNKGNFPGRFSGRQFSNSRSEMNVSTLELGDSALYLCASNPGGVTYEQYFGPGTRLTVT.

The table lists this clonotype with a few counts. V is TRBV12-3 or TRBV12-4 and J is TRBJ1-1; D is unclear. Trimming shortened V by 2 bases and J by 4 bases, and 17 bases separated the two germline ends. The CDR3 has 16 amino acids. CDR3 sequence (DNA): TGTGCCAGCAGTTTAAGTATCACGCCCTGGTCCACTGAAGCTTTCTTT. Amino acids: CASSLSITPWSTEAFF.

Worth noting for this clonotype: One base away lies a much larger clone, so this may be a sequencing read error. The CDR3 spells CASSPALGEVWGHNEQFF. CDR3 sequence (DNA): TGTGCCAGCTCACCGGCCCTAGGGGAGGTCTGGGGGCACAATGAGCAGTTCTTC. The chain carries TRBV18 and TRBJ2-1; either TRBD1 or TRBD2 may supply D (6 bases each). CDR3 length equals 18 residues. CDR1 and CDR2 from the germline V gene are KGHSH and LQKENI. V dropped 3 bases and J dropped 5 bases, with 23 bases sitting between them. Variable domain in full (rest from reference TRBV18 and TRBJ2-1): NAGVMQNPRHLVRRRGQEARLRCSPMKGHSHVYWYRQLPEEGLKFMVYLQKENIIDESGMPKERFSAEFPKEGPSILRIQQVVRGDSAAYFCASSPALGEVWGHNEQFFGPGTRLTVL.

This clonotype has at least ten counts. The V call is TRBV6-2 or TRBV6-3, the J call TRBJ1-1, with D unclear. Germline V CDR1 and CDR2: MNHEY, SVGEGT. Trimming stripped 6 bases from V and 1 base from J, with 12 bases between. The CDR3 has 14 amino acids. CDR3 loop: CASRLSPANTEAFF. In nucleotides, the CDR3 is TGTGCCAGCAGACTATCCCCAGCGAACACTGAAGCTTTCTTT.

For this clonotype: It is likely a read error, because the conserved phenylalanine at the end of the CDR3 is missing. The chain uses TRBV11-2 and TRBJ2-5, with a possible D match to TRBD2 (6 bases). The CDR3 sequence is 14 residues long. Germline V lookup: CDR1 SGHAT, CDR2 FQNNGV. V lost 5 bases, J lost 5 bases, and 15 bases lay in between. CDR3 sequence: CASSGRPGWETQYL. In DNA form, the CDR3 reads TGTGCCAGCAGCGGGAGGCCGGGGTGGGAGACCCAGTACTTG.

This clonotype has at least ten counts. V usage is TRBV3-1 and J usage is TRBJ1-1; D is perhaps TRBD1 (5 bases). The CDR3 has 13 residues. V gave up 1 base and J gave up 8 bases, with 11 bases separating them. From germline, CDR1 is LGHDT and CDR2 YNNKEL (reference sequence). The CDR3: CASSQVTVGEAFF. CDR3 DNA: TGTGCCAGCAGCCAAGTGACAGTTGGAGAAGCTTTCTTT.

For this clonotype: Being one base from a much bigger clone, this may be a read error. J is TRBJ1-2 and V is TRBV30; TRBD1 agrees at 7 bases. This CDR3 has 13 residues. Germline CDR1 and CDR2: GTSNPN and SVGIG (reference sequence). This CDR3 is CAWSQGVSSGHTF. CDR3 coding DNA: TGTGCCTGGAGTCAGGGGGTTTCTTCTGGCCACACCTTC. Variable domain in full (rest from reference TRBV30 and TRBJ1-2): SQTIHQWPATLVQPVGSPLSLECTVEGTSNPNLYWYRQAAGRGLQLLFYSVGIGQISSEVPQNLSASRPQDRQFILSSKKLLLSDSGFYLCAWSQGVSSGHTFGSGTRLTVV.

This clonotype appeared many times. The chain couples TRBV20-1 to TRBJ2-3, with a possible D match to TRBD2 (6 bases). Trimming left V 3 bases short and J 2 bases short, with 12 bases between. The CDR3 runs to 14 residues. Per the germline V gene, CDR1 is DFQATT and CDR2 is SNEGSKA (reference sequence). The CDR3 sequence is CSARAGTPTDTQYF. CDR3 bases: TGCAGTGCTAGGGCGGGGACTCCCACAGATACGCAGTATTTT.

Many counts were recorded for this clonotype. The CDR3, as DNA: TGTGCCAGCAGCACAAGGGACAGAATCATTAACTATGGCTACACCTTC. Protein product: CASSTRDRIINYGYTF. The V and J genes are TRBV5-6 and TRBJ1-2; 7 positions agree with TRBD1. From germline, CDR1 is SGHDT and CDR2 YYEEEE. The CDR3 has 16 amino acids. The V and J ends lost 4 bases and 1 base, in that order; junction bases with no gene match: 10.

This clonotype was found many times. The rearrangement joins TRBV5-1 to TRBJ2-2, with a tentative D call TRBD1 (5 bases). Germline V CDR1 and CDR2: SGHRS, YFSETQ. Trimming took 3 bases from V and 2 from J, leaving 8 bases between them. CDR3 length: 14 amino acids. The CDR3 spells CASSSQVNTGELFF. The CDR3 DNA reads TGCGCCAGCAGCTCACAGGTTAACACCGGGGAGCTGTTTTTT.

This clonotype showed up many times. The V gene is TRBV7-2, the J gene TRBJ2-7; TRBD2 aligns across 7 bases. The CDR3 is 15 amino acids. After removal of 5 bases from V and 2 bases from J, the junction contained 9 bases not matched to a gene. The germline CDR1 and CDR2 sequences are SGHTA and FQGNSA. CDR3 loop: CASSGKRGLAYEQYF. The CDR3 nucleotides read TGTGCCAGCAGCGGTAAGCGGGGTTTGGCCTACGAGCAGTACTTC.

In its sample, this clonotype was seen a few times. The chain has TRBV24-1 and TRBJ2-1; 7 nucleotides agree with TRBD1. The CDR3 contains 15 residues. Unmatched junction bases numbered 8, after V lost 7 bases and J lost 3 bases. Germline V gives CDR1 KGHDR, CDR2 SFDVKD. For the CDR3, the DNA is TGTGCCACCAGGGGGGACAGTTCCGACTACAATGAGCAGTTCTTC. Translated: CATRGDSSDYNEQFF.

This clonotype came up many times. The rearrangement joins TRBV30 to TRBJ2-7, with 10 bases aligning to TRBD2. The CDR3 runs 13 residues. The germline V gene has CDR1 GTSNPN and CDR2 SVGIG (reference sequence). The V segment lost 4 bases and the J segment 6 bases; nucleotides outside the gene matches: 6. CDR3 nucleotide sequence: TGTGCCTGGACGGGACTAGCGCTTTTCGAGCAGTACTTC. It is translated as CAWTGLALFEQYF.

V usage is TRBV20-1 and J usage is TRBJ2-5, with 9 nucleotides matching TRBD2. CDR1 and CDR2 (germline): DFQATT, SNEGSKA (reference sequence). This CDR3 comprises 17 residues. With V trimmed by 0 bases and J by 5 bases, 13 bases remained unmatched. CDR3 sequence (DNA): TGCAGTGCTAGAGATTTAGCGGGGGCCACGGGGTCGGAGACCCAGTACTTC. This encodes CSARDLAGATGSETQYF.